One sample yielded the 30 T cell receptor beta chains listed below, sequenced in a study of cytomegalovirus exposure and HLA in healthy donors. Primers: 60 Vbeta forward and 13 Jbeta reverse. TCRdb's copy holds only in-frame clones and misses some; the assay was immunoSEQ multiplex PCR. The sample holds just over 200,000 clones, around 86% seen once. The sequencing sample was made of PBMCs. The receptors originated from a woman aged 35 to 49 in good health and CMV-seronegative.

The chain joins TRBV6-5 to TRBJ2-1; D is possibly TRBD1 (6 bases). Germline V gives CDR1 MNHEY, CDR2 SVGAGI. The CDR3 is 11 residues long. The ends were cut back, 2 bases at V and 15 bases at J, with 11 bases in the middle. The CDR3 loop is CASSYGRGWFF. CDR3 DNA sequence: TGTGCCAGCAGTTACGGCAGGGGCTGGTTCTTC.

The chain recombines TRBV7-8 with TRBJ2-7; D possibly corresponds to TRBD1 (5 bases). Trimming removed 2 bases from V and 0 bases from J, with 11 bases in between. The CDR3 contains 15 residues. CDR1 and CDR2 (germline): SGHVS, FQNEAQ. The CDR3 region is CASSLSSGSSYEQYF. The DNA for the CDR3 is TGTGCCAGCAGCTTAAGTTCAGGGTCCTCCTACGAGCAGTACTTC.

The V gene is TRBV6-1, the J gene TRBJ2-7; 8 nucleotides match TRBD1. V lost 5 bases, J lost 6 bases, and 9 bases stayed unmatched. Germline CDR1 is MNHNS and CDR2 is SASEGT. The CDR3 has 14 residues. Written as DNA, the CDR3 is TGTGCCAGCAGTCTACAGGGGGACGCCGCCGAGCAGTACTTC. It translates to CASSLQGDAAEQYF.

V and J are TRBV5-6 and TRBJ1-2, with 7 bases lining up with TRBD1. The CDR3 consists of 13 residues. Germline CDR1 SGHDT, CDR2 YYEEEE. The junction had 2 bases not matched to a gene; V was cut back by 2 bases and J by 4 bases. The CDR3 nucleotides read TGTGCCAGCAGCTTACAGGGGTTCTATGGCTACACCTTC. Translation: CASSLQGFYGYTF.

This clone has just a few counts. The rearrangement uses TRBV6-4 and TRBJ1-2; D may be TRBD1 (5 bases). With 2 bases removed from V and 8 bases from J, the gap between germline ends came to 15 bases. CDR1 and CDR2 (germline): MRHNA, SNTAGT. The CDR3 has 14 amino acids. The CDR3 sequence is CASSDRGAGFGYTF. The CDR3 coding sequence is TGTGCCAGCAGTGACAGAGGAGCAGGGTTCGGCTACACCTTC.

This clone was observed a single time. The genes are TRBV7-8 and TRBJ2-1; 8 nucleotides line up with TRBD2. V lost 7 bases, J lost 4 bases, and 9 bases stayed unmatched. The germline CDR1 and CDR2 sequences are SGHVS and FQNEAQ. The CDR3 is made up of 15 amino acids. CDR3 sequence (DNA): TGTGCCAGCACAGCTACGGGAGGGCCGTACAATGAGCAGTTCTTC. This translates into CASTATGGPYNEQFF.

V gene TRBV19 combines with J gene TRBJ1-5, with TRBD1 as a possible D gene (6 bases). CDR3 size: 16 residues. Between the trimmed V and J ends, which lost 3 bases and 2 bases, there was a span of 14 bases. Germline V gene lookup returns CDR1 LNHDA and CDR2 SQIVND (reference sequence). DNA of the CDR3: TGTGCCAGTAGTATTGGGACCAGGGGTCGCAATCAGCCCCAGCATTTT. Translation gives CASSIGTRGRNQPQHF.

This chain joins TRBV27 and TRBJ1-5, with D perhaps TRBD1 (5 bases). The CDR3 covers 14 residues. Germline V gene data show CDR1 as MNHEY and CDR2 as SMNVEV (reference sequence). Between the trimmed V and J ends, which lost 0 bases and 5 bases, there was a span of 8 bases. The CDR3 nucleotides read TGTGCCAGCAGTTTATCCGACAGTTATCAGCCCCAGCATTTT. Translating gives CASSLSDSYQPQHF.

The chain is built from TRBV18 and TRBJ2-5; the D gene is possibly TRBD1 (6 bases). The germline gives CDR1 KGHSH, CDR2 LQKENI. Trimming removed 2 bases from V and 9 bases from J, with 13 bases in between. This CDR3 is 13 amino acids long. Written as DNA, the CDR3 is TGTGCCAGCTCACCAGGGCAGGGGTATTCCCAGTACTTC. This encodes CASSPGQGYSQYF.

Of note for this clone: Other nucleotide sequences in the sample specify the same CDR3. The chain has TRBV18 and TRBJ1-2; TRBD1 matches 8 bases. Germline V gives CDR1 KGHSH, CDR2 LQKENI. The CDR3 loop spans 16 amino acids. The trim removed 3 bases at V and 6 bases at J, leaving 12 bases unmatched. The DNA of the CDR3 is TGTGCCAGCTCACCCAAGACAGGGGCTGAGATGGATGGCTACACCTTC. Residues: CASSPKTGAEMDGYTF.

This chain connects TRBV30 to TRBJ1-5; the D gene is possibly TRBD1 (6 bases). The CDR3 length is 16 residues. CDR1 and CDR2 from the germline V gene are GTSNPN and SVGIG (reference sequence). The V gene lost 2 bases and the J gene lost 2 bases, with 16 bases spanning the gap. CDR3 residues: CAWSRGLNTGNQPQHF. The CDR3 nucleotides are TGTGCCTGGAGTAGGGGGTTGAATACCGGCAATCAGCCCCAGCATTTT.

This clone was recorded once. This chain joins TRBV5-1 and TRBJ2-7; D remains ambiguous. V lost 1 base and J 1 base, leaving 9 bases between the germline ends. Germline CDR1 and CDR2: SGHRS and YFSETQ. CDR3 length: 14 residues. The DNA of the CDR3 is TGCGCCAGCAGCTTGACAGCCCCATCCTACGAGCAGTACTTC. Protein: CASSLTAPSYEQYF.

For the CDR3, the DNA is TGTGCCAGTAGTTGGGCAGCCAACACCGGGGAGCTGTTTTTT. Translating gives CASSWAANTGELFF. V usage is TRBV19 and J usage is TRBJ2-2, with D hard to call. The germline gives CDR1 LNHDA, CDR2 SQIVND (reference sequence). The CDR3 runs 14 residues. The V gene lost 5 bases and the J gene lost 2 bases, with 9 bases spanning the gap.

The V and J genes are TRBV5-3 and TRBJ2-5; TRBD2 matches at 8 bases. TRBV5-3 carries the ORF label, with uncertain function. This CDR3 comprises 17 residues. V was pared by 0 bases and J by 4 bases, with 11 bases of the junction left unmatched. DNA of the CDR3: TGTGCCAGAAGCTTGGAAGGAGCAGCGGGAGACAGAGAGACCCAGTACTTC. Translating gives CARSLEGAAGDRETQYF.

This clone was found a few times. The V call is TRBV28, the J call TRBJ2-7; D gene ambiguous. CDR3 size: 12 residues. V lost 5 bases and J 3 bases, leaving 8 bases between the germline ends. Germline V gene data show CDR1 as MDHEN and CDR2 as SYDVKM. The CDR3 region is CASSGGIYEQYF. In DNA form, the CDR3 reads TGTGCCAGCAGTGGCGGAATCTACGAGCAGTACTTC.

The V gene is TRBV27, the J gene TRBJ1-2, with D perhaps TRBD1 (5 bases). CDR1 is MNHEY, CDR2 SMNVEV, per germline (reference sequence). The CDR3 is 16 residues long. V lost 2 bases to trimming and J lost 6 bases, with 19 bases between them. The CDR3 region is CASSLTPTVIEDGYTF. The CDR3 DNA is TGTGCCAGCAGTTTAACCCCGACAGTAATCGAAGATGGCTACACCTTC.

The V and J genes are TRBV16 and TRBJ2-2, with D perhaps matching TRBD1 (5 bases). Germline lookup yields CDR1 KGHSY and CDR2 FQNENV. The CDR3 extends over 14 amino acids. V lost 4 bases and J lost 5, with 11 bases in between. This CDR3 is CASSRSPGTGELFF. CDR3 coding DNA: TGTGCCAGCAGCCGAAGTCCAGGGACCGGGGAGCTGTTTTTT.

V gene TRBV19 combines with J gene TRBJ1-5, with 8 nucleotides matching TRBD1. The length of the CDR3 is 15 residues. From germline, CDR1 is LNHDA and CDR2 SQIVND (reference sequence). The V and J ends lost 9 bases and 3 bases, in that order; junction bases with no gene match: 10. CDR3 in DNA: TGTGCCAGCCGAACCGGACAGGGCTACAATCAGCCCCAGCATTTT. This codes for CASRTGQGYNQPQHF.

V usage is TRBV6-1 and J usage is TRBJ2-7, with 7 bases matching TRBD2. The germline CDR1 and CDR2 sequences are MNHNS and SASEGT. V was pared by 8 bases and J by 1 base, with 8 bases of the junction left unmatched. The CDR3 is 14 amino acids. The CDR3 coding sequence is TGTGCCAGCGCCCTATGGGGGGGATCCTACGAGCAGTACTTC. It translates to CASALWGGSYEQYF.

The J gene is TRBJ2-7, the V gene TRBV5-5; the match to TRBD1 covers 7 bases. Trimming at V came to 2 bases and at J to 3 bases, leaving 2 bases not matched to a gene. The CDR3 consists of 13 residues. Germline CDR1 is SGHKS and CDR2 is YYEKEE (reference sequence). The DNA of the CDR3 is TGTGCCAGCAGCTTCTGGACAGGCTACGAGCAGTACTTC. The encoded protein is CASSFWTGYEQYF.

As regards this clone: This sample also contains other DNA sequences that code for the same CDR3. The chain links TRBV27 to TRBJ2-7; possible D gene TRBD1, 5 bases. The CDR3 is 15 residues long. Germline V gene lookup returns CDR1 MNHEY and CDR2 SMNVEV (reference sequence). V was cut by 0 bases and J by 0 bases, with 9 bases left in between. The CDR3 here is CASSLSGVSSYEQYF. CDR3 DNA: TGTGCCAGCAGTTTATCAGGGGTCAGCTCCTACGAGCAGTACTTC.

J is TRBJ2-7 and V is TRBV18, with TRBD1 as a possible D gene (6 bases). Germline V gene lookup returns CDR1 KGHSH and CDR2 LQKENI. The V and J ends lost 3 bases and 2 bases respectively, with 14 bases between them. The CDR3 runs to 15 residues. The CDR3 loop reads CASSPPTGQPYEQYF. CDR3 nucleotide sequence: TGTGCCAGCTCACCCCCGACCGGACAGCCCTACGAGCAGTACTTC.

This CDR3 reads CASSSSVISYNEQFF. The DNA of the CDR3 is TGCGCCAGCAGCTCTAGTGTGATCTCCTACAATGAGCAGTTCTTC. The chain combines TRBV5-1 with TRBJ2-1, with unresolved D. Germline V CDR1 and CDR2: SGHRS, YFSETQ. The CDR3 is 15 residues long. Trimming stripped 3 bases from V and 0 bases from J, with 10 bases between.

The chain joins TRBV5-8 to TRBJ2-2; tentative D call: TRBD2 (5 bases). The CDR3 contains 16 residues. The germline V gene encodes CDR1 SGHTS and CDR2 YDEGEE. Trimming shortened V by 2 bases and J by 1 base, and 12 bases separated the two germline ends. The CDR3 nucleotides are TGTGCCAGCAGCTTTTCGGGGTGGGGGAACACCGGGGAGCTGTTTTTT. As protein: CASSFSGWGNTGELFF.

This chain uses TRBV5-1 with TRBJ2-4, with TRBD2 identical over 7 bases. V lost 3 bases to trimming and J lost 3 bases; unmatched junction nucleotides: 3. CDR1 is SGHRS and CDR2 is YFSETQ in the germline V gene. The CDR3 contains 14 residues. DNA of the CDR3: TGCGCCAGCAGCTCGGGAGGCGGCAAAAACATTCAGTACTTC. Translation: CASSSGGGKNIQYF.

This clone showed up just once. The chain recombines TRBV25-1 with TRBJ2-1, with D possibly TRBD1 on 5 matching bases. V shed 1 base and J shed 6 bases, with 7 bases lying between them. The length of the CDR3 is 13 residues. From germline, CDR1 is MGHDK and CDR2 SYGVNS. In DNA, the CDR3 is TGTGCCAGCAGTGAATCAGGGTTCAATGAGCAGTTCTTC. Translated, it gives CASSESGFNEQFF.

The chain combines TRBV19 with TRBJ1-1, with 10 bases aligning to TRBD1. Looked up from germline, CDR1 is LNHDA and CDR2 is SQIVND (reference sequence). J lost 5 bases, V lost 5 bases, and 5 bases had no gene match. The CDR3 spans 14 residues. The CDR3 loop reads CASSVPGQGTEAFF. The CDR3, as DNA: TGTGCCAGTAGTGTACCGGGACAGGGGACTGAAGCTTTCTTT.

The DNA for the CDR3 is TGTGCCAGCAGCCCCGGGACAGTTTATTCACCCCTCCACTTT. Its protein is CASSPGTVYSPLHF. V is TRBV27 and J is TRBJ1-6; 7 bases are shared with TRBD1. The germline V gene encodes CDR1 MNHEY and CDR2 SMNVEV (reference sequence). The CDR3 runs 14 residues. Trimming removed 6 bases from V and 8 bases from J; junction bases left unmatched: 7.

The V call is TRBV19, the J call TRBJ1-5, with TRBD1 matching over 8 bases. Germline V lookup: CDR1 LNHDA, CDR2 SQIVND (reference sequence). This CDR3 has 14 residues. After removal of 6 bases from V and 6 bases from J, the junction contained 7 bases not matched to a gene. The DNA for the CDR3 is TGTGCCAGTAGACGACAGGGGCCGGGTCAGCCCCAGCATTTT. The encoded protein is CASRRQGPGQPQHF.

The chain combines TRBV7-3 with TRBJ1-2, with 8 positions matching TRBD1. The length of the CDR3 is 13 residues. Germline V gives CDR1 SGHTA, CDR2 FQGTGA. V dropped 1 base and J dropped 14; count of bases not matched to a gene: 9. CDR3 DNA sequence: TGTGCCAGCAGCTTAAGACAAGGACAGGGCCATACCTTC. Its protein is CASSLRQGQGHTF.